This is a list of T cell receptor beta chains from one sample in a study of response to subunit inactivated influenza vaccine. TCRdb reanalysed the RT-PCR reads using MiXCR and keeps one entry per CDR3 protein. The sample yields a few hundred thousand distinct CDR3 sequences, around 15% seen once. Sample: PBMCs from blood, taken approximately 13 days after vaccination. Receptors originate from a man over 45 who received an inactivated influenza vaccine. The CDR3 runs from the conserved cysteine through the conserved F or W. D genes are given only for firm matches. Expanded clones get a size class; other rows say once, few or many, or leave the size out.

. TRBJ2-7 TRBV18 . TGTGCCAGCACCACACCGGGGAGCACCTACGAGCAGTACTTC CASTTPGSTYEQYF
TRBD2 TRBJ2-1 TRBV10-3 . TGTGCCATCAGTGAGGGGTGGACCAAAAGACTAGCGGGTATTGAGCAGTTCTTC CAISEGWTKRLAGIEQFF
. TRBJ1-3 TRBV7-7 . TGTGCTAGCAGCCCTGGGGTCGCGGGTGGAAACACGATATATTTT CASSPGVAGGNTIYF
. TRBJ2-7 TRBV5-1 . TGTGCCAGCAGCTTAGCTCGGGGGTCCTACGAGCAGTACTTC CASSLARGSYEQYF
. TRBJ2-7 TRBV28 . TGTGCCAGCAGTTTGACGGGAAGAGTCTACGAGCAGTACTTC CASSLTGRVYEQYF
. TRBJ2-2 TRBV12-3/TRBV12-4 many TGTGCCAGCAGTTACACAGGGAACACCGGGGAGCTGTTTTTT CASSYTGNTGELFF
. TRBJ2-1 TRBV6-6 . TGTGCCAGCAGGAGGTTTGAGCAGTTCTTC CASRRFEQFF
. TRBJ2-7 TRBV20-1 few TGCAGTGCTAGAGAGCTAGGAAGCGGGCTAGCCTACGAGCAGTACTTC CSARELGSGLAYEQYF
TRBD1 TRBJ1-2 TRBV20-1 few TGCAGTGCAGCAGGGGGCGGCGGCTACACCTTC CSAAGGGGYTF
TRBD1 TRBJ2-7 TRBV11-2 . TGTGCCAGCAGCCTCGACAGGGGCCCCTGGGAGCAGTACTTC CASSLDRGPWEQYF
. TRBJ2-5 TRBV4-1 . TGCGCCAGCAGCCAAGAAGGAGCGGTTTGGGCAGAGACCCAGTACTTC CASSQEGAVWAETQYF
. TRBJ2-3 TRBV15 many TGTGCCACCAGCAGAGATCCGGGGATGGCAGATACGCAGTATTTT CATSRDPGMADTQYF
. TRBJ2-1 TRBV10-2 . TGCGCCAGCAACCAGGGGGGCGTTGAGCAGTTCTTC CASNQGGVEQFF
. TRBJ2-7 TRBV5-1 few TGCGCCAGCAGCTTGGAATTCGACCGAACCTACGAGCAGTACTTC CASSLEFDRTYEQYF
. TRBJ1-6 TRBV5-5 few TGTGCCAGCAGCTTGGCAATAGGATTTAATTCACCCCTCCACTTT CASSLAIGFNSPLHF
TRBD2 TRBJ2-1 TRBV28 . TGTGCCAGCAGTGACACTAGCGGGGGGATGTATGAGCAGTTCTTC CASSDTSGGMYEQFF
. TRBJ2-3 TRBV12-3/TRBV12-4 many TGTGCCAGCAGTTTTGGAGAAGATACGCAGTATTTT CASSFGEDTQYF
. TRBJ2-7 TRBV20-1 few TGCAGTGCTAGGGGGAGGTCCCTTTCCTACGAGCAGTACTTC CSARGRSLSYEQYF
. TRBJ2-1 TRBV24-1 . TGTGCCACCAGTGTGGGGGGGACAGGATTAAGGGAGCAGTTCTTC CATSVGGTGLREQFF
. TRBJ1-4 TRBV2 few TGTGCCAGCAGCCAGTTTGAAAAACTGTTTTTT CASSQFEKLFF
. TRBJ2-5 TRBV12-3/TRBV12-4 . TGTGCCAGCAGTCTGGGGACATCTAAAGAGACCCAGTACTTC CASSLGTSKETQYF
. TRBJ2-7 TRBV7-2 . TGTGCCAGCAGCTTAGGAGCTACAAATACCTACGAGCAGTACTTC CASSLGATNTYEQYF
. TRBJ2-4 TRBV2 many TGTGCCAGCAGTTCCCAGGGACTTGCCAAAAACATTCAGTACTTC CASSSQGLAKNIQYF
TRBD2 TRBJ2-3 TRBV9 . TGTGCCAGCAGCGCGCCGGGACTATTAAGATCAGATACGCAGTATTTT CASSAPGLLRSDTQYF
TRBD1 TRBJ2-1 TRBV28 . TGTGCCAGCAGCTCCGGGACAGGGGGACGCAATGAGCAGTTCTTC CASSSGTGGRNEQFF
TRBD1 TRBJ2-1 TRBV29-1 . TGCAGCGTTGAGGGACAGGGGTATTGGGGCTCCTACAATGAGCAGTTCTTC CSVEGQGYWGSYNEQFF
. TRBJ2-7 TRBV20-1 few TGCAGTGCTAGAAGGACTGGGGGCTACGAGCAGTACTTC CSARRTGGYEQYF
. TRBJ2-1 TRBV10-3 . TGTGCCATCAGTGCTGGGCAGGGGATGTACAATGAGCAGTTCTTC CAISAGQGMYNEQFF
. TRBJ1-2 TRBV7-9 many TGTGCCAGCAGCTTCGGGGAAGGTGATGGCTACACCTTC CASSFGEGDGYTF
. TRBJ1-2 TRBV29-1 few TGCAGCGTTCGCCGACAGGCTGGCTATGGCTACACCTTC CSVRRQAGYGYTF
TRBD1 TRBJ1-1 TRBV5-4 few TGTGCCAGCAGCGTGGACAGGGCGAACACTGAAGCTTTCTTT CASSVDRANTEAFF
TRBD1 TRBJ2-7 TRBV5-1 few TGCGCCAGCAGCTTCGGGACAGGGATGGACGAGCAGTACTTC CASSFGTGMDEQYF
TRBD2 TRBJ2-7 TRBV5-1 many TGCGCCAGCAGCTTGGGTAGCGGGAGTACTTTTTCCTACGAGCAGTACTTC CASSLGSGSTFSYEQYF
TRBD1 TRBJ2-5 TRBV5-1 . TGCGCCAGCAGCTCCATCAGGGGGCTCCAAGAGACCCAGTACTTC CASSSIRGLQETQYF
TRBD1 TRBJ2-4 TRBV6-2/TRBV6-3 many TGTGCCAGCAGTGCCGGGACAGGGGACAATCTAAGGAAAAACATTCAGTACTTC CASSAGTGDNLRKNIQYF
. TRBJ2-3 TRBV20-1 few TGCAGTGCTAGATTCCCCGGCACAGATACGCAGTATTTT CSARFPGTDTQYF